These 8 T cell receptor beta chains came from one sample sequenced in a study of T cells in localized non-small cell lung cancer. Some clones are missing from TCRdb's copy, which holds only in-frame ones; the method was immunoSEQ multiplex PCR. The sample records some 78,000 clones, almost 85% being singletons. Here the sequenced sample was peripheral blood, taken before any cancer treatment. Every receptor here comes from a man aged 35-75 years with stage I lung adenocarcinoma.

The chain's CDR3 is CATSRDYPNTEAFF. CDR3 DNA: TGTGCCACCAGCAGAGATTATCCGAACACTGAAGCTTTCTTT. The J gene is TRBJ1-1, the V gene TRBV15; D call uncertain. Germline V gene sequence: CDR1 LNHNV, CDR2 YYDKDF (reference sequence). The V end was cut by 0 bases, the J end by 1 base, with 6 bases between. The CDR3 contains 14 residues.

This clone was picked up a small number of times. This chain uses TRBV7-3 with TRBJ2-1; TRBD1 matches at 9 bases. With V trimmed by 6 bases and J by 2 bases, 5 bases remained unmatched. The CDR3 is 15 amino acids. Per the germline V gene, CDR1 is SGHTA and CDR2 is FQGTGA. The CDR3: CASRDRQGAYNEQFF. CDR3 in DNA: TGTGCCAGCAGGGACCGACAGGGGGCCTACAATGAGCAGTTCTTC.

This clone was observed a handful of times. The chain links TRBV7-9 to TRBJ1-4, with 8 bases aligning to TRBD1. Looked up from germline, CDR1 is SEHNR and CDR2 is FQNEAQ (reference sequence). The length of the CDR3 is 16 residues. J gave up 0 bases and V 10 bases, and 10 bases lay outside the gene matches. The chain's CDR3 is CATHRQGPATNEKLFF. The CDR3 DNA sequence: TGTGCCACACACAGACAGGGGCCCGCAACTAATGAAAAACTGTTTTTT.

The chain employs TRBV15 and TRBJ2-5; D uncertain. With 4 bases removed from V and 1 base from J, the gap between germline ends came to 13 bases. Germline CDR1 reads LNHNV; CDR2 reads YYDKDF (reference sequence). CDR3 length equals 15 residues. CDR3 sequence reads: CATSNGKEIQETQYF. DNA for the CDR3: TGTGCCACCAGCAATGGGAAGGAGATCCAAGAGACCCAGTACTTC.

The rearrangement uses TRBV2 and TRBJ1-1; D not certain. The CDR3 covers 12 residues. Germline values: CDR1 SNHLY, CDR2 FYNNEI. V lost 7 bases and J lost 4, with 10 bases in between. DNA of the CDR3: TGTGCCAGCAATTCACCCCCCACTGAAGCTTTCTTT. Protein product: CASNSPPTEAFF.

The gene calls are TRBV27 and TRBJ2-1; weak D call: TRBD2 (5 bases). The CDR3 length is 16 residues. Trimming took 3 bases from V and 7 from J, leaving 19 bases between them. CDR1 MNHEY and CDR2 SMNVEV come from the germline V gene (reference sequence). The CDR3 reads CASSFNGGIAGNEQFF. CDR3 DNA sequence: TGTGCCAGCAGTTTCAACGGAGGAATTGCTGGGAATGAGCAGTTCTTC.

The CDR3 region is CASSSSGTRGGEQYF. The CDR3, as DNA: TGTGCCAGCAGCAGCTCAGGGACTCGGGGGGGCGAGCAGTACTTC. The chain uses TRBV21-1 and TRBJ2-7; the D call in the table, TRBD2, was not verified against the DNA. TRBV21-1 is annotated as a pseudogene. This CDR3 region has 15 residues.

This clone was recorded a few times. The chain couples TRBV28 to TRBJ1-3; D possibly corresponds to TRBD1 (5 bases). CDR1 and CDR2 from the germline V gene are MDHEN and SYDVKM. CDR3 length: 16 residues. With 4 bases removed from V and 0 bases from J, the gap between germline ends came to 13 bases. CDR3 amino acids: CASSSTVLSSGNTIYF. CDR3 sequence (DNA): TGTGCCAGCAGTTCGACAGTCCTAAGCTCTGGAAACACCATATATTTT.